The T cell receptor (beta chain) described here comes from a study of cytomegalovirus exposure and HLA in healthy donors. The study, taken as a whole, reports: According to the study, 180 or so TCR beta chains were cytomegalovirus-associated. The authors later found most CMV-associated TCR beta chains appeared HLA-restricted.

This clone came up a few times. Its antigen remains unknown. Germline CDR1 and CDR2: LGHNA and YSLEER. The germline V and J ends were trimmed by 0 bases and 8 bases, with 13 bases remaining between them. There are 15 residues in the CDR3. The primer mix had 60 Vbeta and 13 Jbeta primers. Clones were sequenced by immunoSEQ multiplex PCR, and TCRdb holds only the in-frame ones, with some missing. The repertoire holds over 100,000 clones, with around 84% as singletons. The sequenced sample consisted of PBMCs. The chain has TRBV4-3 and TRBJ1-4; TRBD1 might be the D (6 bases). The source of this sequence is a woman aged 25 to 39 in good health and CMV-seropositive. This chain's CDR3 is CASSQDNRVGEKLFF. CDR3 coding DNA: TGCGCCAGCAGCCAAGACAACAGGGTTGGCGAAAAACTGTTTTTT.